This T cell receptor (beta chain) was obtained from a study of PD-L1 blockade in urothelial cancer. TCRdb's copy holds only in-frame clones and misses some; the assay was immunoSEQ multiplex PCR. Among 35,000 to 45,000 clones, roughly 82% were seen once, and the ten largest hold about 10%. The CDR3 is made up of 17 amino acids. The germline V gene has CDR1 SGHNT and CDR2 YENEEA. Unmatched junction bases numbered 12, after V lost 5 bases and J lost 3 bases. Sample time point: peripheral blood 6 weeks after treatment start. The V and J genes are TRBV11-3 and TRBJ2-1, with 8 nucleotides matching TRBD2. The clonotype originates from a man in his forties with urothelial cancer. The sequenced sample was PBMCs, obtained around atezolizumab (anti-PD-L1) treatment. The CDR3: CASSVGRSGTSYNEQFF. The CDR3 coding sequence is TGTGCCAGCAGCGTCGGGCGGTCCGGGACTAGCTACAATGAGCAGTTCTTC. The full variable domain, with the rest looked up from reference TRBV11-3 and TRBJ2-1, is EAGVVQSPRYKIIEKKQPVAFWCNPISGHNTLYWYLQNLGQGPELLIRYENEEAVDDSQLPKDRFSAERLKGVDSTLKIQPAELGDSAVYLCASSVGRSGTSYNEQFFGPGTRLTVL.